This T cell receptor beta chain emerged from a study of T cell responses to AZD1222 COVID-19 vaccine. For the study at large: Combined were second doses at about 4 or about 12 weeks.

Study-wide findings and caveats: Seropositive at baseline were only a handful of AZD1222 recipients. Vaccine-related CD4 TCRs covered spike, predominating at 160-218 and 743-854. Donors were largely white British and mainly female; clonal diversity was possibly underestimated.

The method was immunoSEQ multiplex PCR; TCRdb's version includes in-frame clones alone and lacks a portion of them. The sample includes around 110,000 clones, around 88% of them seen just once. A note on this clone: Its antigen is as yet unknown.

The sequencing used peripheral blood, collected on day 0 of AZD1222 vaccination. This sequence originates from an adult in good health.

The chain's CDR3 is CASGSPLNGYTF. The CDR3 DNA reads TGTGCCAGCGGATCACCTCTCAATGGCTACACCTTC. The chain employs TRBV28 and TRBJ1-2; D gene unclear. Trimming took 8 bases from V and 6 from J, leaving 13 bases between them. Germline lookup yields CDR1 MDHEN and CDR2 SYDVKM. The CDR3 has 12 residues.